Following are 13 T cell receptor beta chains from one sample sequenced in a study of OX40 agonist ivuxolimab in advanced cancers. TCRdb's table, derived via immunoSEQ multiplex PCR, lists solely in-frame clones and lacks some. The table lists some 37,000 clones, approximately 79% of them singletons. This material consisted of CD4+ or CD8+ T cells sorted from blood, taken in a trial of the OX40 agonist ivuxolimab. These receptors came from an adult with an advanced solid tumor such as melanoma, head and neck, liver or kidney cancer.

This chain joins TRBV29-1 and TRBJ1-1; 7 bases agree with TRBD1. Trimming took 6 bases from V and 4 from J; bases not matched to a gene: 8. The CDR3 consists of 13 residues. Germline V gene sequence: CDR1 SQVTM, CDR2 ANQGSEA. CDR3 nucleotide sequence: TGCAGCGTCCCCCGGACAGGAGGCACTGAAGCTTTCTTT. It translates to CSVPRTGGTEAFF.

V is TRBV2 and J is TRBJ1-1; TRBD1 matches 9 bases. Unmatched junction bases numbered 7, after V lost 8 bases and J lost 0 bases. The CDR3 runs to 15 residues. Looked up from germline, CDR1 is SNHLY and CDR2 is FYNNEI. The CDR3 DNA is TGTGCCAGCTCGGGACAGGGTTACATGAACACTGAAGCTTTCTTT. The encoded protein is CASSGQGYMNTEAFF.

The rearrangement joins TRBV5-4 to TRBJ1-2; 7 nucleotides match TRBD1. The germline V gene encodes CDR1 SGHNT and CDR2 YYREEE (reference sequence). The J segment lost 6 bases and the V segment lost 2 bases, leaving 4 bases of the junction unmatched. The CDR3 runs 13 residues. CDR3 nucleotide sequence: TGTGCCAGCAGCTTCTCAGGGGGTGATGGCTACACCTTC. Amino acids: CASSFSGGDGYTF.

This sequence joins TRBV7-6 and TRBJ1-1, with 8 bases aligning to TRBD1. With V trimmed by 4 bases and J by 7 bases, 8 bases remained unmatched. CDR3 size: 14 residues. Per the germline V gene, CDR1 is SGHVS and CDR2 is FNYEAQ. The CDR3 protein is CASSSTGGGVEAFF. CDR3 sequence (DNA): TGTGCCAGCAGCTCAACAGGGGGTGGTGTTGAAGCTTTCTTT.

This clone was detected only once. The chain combines TRBV5-1 with TRBJ2-2; TRBD1 matches 9 bases. The J segment lost 4 bases and the V segment lost 5 bases, leaving 6 bases of the junction unmatched. Germline V CDR1 and CDR2: SGHRS, YFSETQ. This CDR3 is 15 amino acids long. The CDR3 nucleotides are TGCGCCAGCAGAATGGGACAGGGTAGCACCGGGGAGCTGTTTTTT. This sequence encodes CASRMGQGSTGELFF.

The chain recombines TRBV11-2 with TRBJ2-7; D ambiguous. Germline V gene sequence: CDR1 SGHAT, CDR2 FQNNGV. The V end was cut by 2 bases, the J end by 2 bases, with 1 base between. The CDR3 extends over 11 amino acids. CDR3 residues: CASSLTYEQYF. The DNA for the CDR3 is TGTGCCAGCAGCTTAACCTACGAGCAGTACTTC. The full variable domain, in which reference TRBV11-2 and TRBJ2-7 provide the parts outside the CDR3, is EAGVAQSPRYKIIEKRQSVAFWCNPISGHATLYWYQQILGQGPKLLIQFQNNGVVDDSQLPKDRFSAERLKGVDSTLKIQPAKLEDSAVYLCASSLTYEQYFGPGTRLTVT.

V is TRBV14 and J is TRBJ1-1, with unresolved D. V was clipped by 4 bases and J by 5 bases, with 8 bases between them. The CDR3 length is 12 residues. Germline V lookup: CDR1 SGHDN, CDR2 FVKESK. Written as DNA, the CDR3 is TGTGCCAGCAGCCTTTATGGGACTGAAGCTTTCTTT. The encoded protein is CASSLYGTEAFF. The entire variable domain, with the rest obtained from reference TRBV14 and TRBJ1-1, is as follows: EAGVTQFPSHSVIEKGQTVTLRCDPISGHDNLYWYRRVMGKEIKFLLHFVKESKQDESGMPNNRFLAERTGGTYSTLKVQPAELEDSGVYFCASSLYGTEAFFGQGTRLTVV.

The chain joins TRBV19 to TRBJ1-5; TRBD1 is a possible D gene (5 bases). CDR1 is LNHDA, CDR2 SQIVND, per germline (reference sequence). V was shortened by 5 bases and J by 3 bases, with 11 bases between the two germline ends. The CDR3 extends over 14 amino acids. This chain's CDR3 is CASSFPGNNQPQHF. For the CDR3, the DNA is TGTGCCAGTAGTTTTCCAGGGAACAATCAGCCCCAGCATTTT.

This clone appeared a few times. V is TRBV11-2 and J is TRBJ1-6; 10 bases line up with TRBD1. V was pared by 6 bases and J by 11 bases, with 7 bases of the junction left unmatched. The CDR3 totals 14 residues. Germline V gene data show CDR1 as SGHAT and CDR2 as FQNNGV. CDR3 amino acids: CASSQGQGSTPLHF. CDR3 bases: TGTGCCAGCAGTCAGGGACAGGGGTCGACACCCCTCCACTTT.

The rearrangement links TRBV2 to TRBJ1-2, with D uncertain. This CDR3 contains 10 residues. Germline CDR1 is SNHLY and CDR2 is FYNNEI. Trimming cost V 4 bases and J 5 bases, with 2 bases left between them. CDR3 loop: CASSVYGYTF. CDR3 in DNA: TGTGCCAGCAGTGTATATGGCTACACCTTC.

Here the CDR3 DNA reads TGTGCCAGCAGCTTAAGCGGGGGGCTAGATACGCAGTATTTT. Its translation is CASSLSGGLDTQYF. The chain is built from TRBV7-2 and TRBJ2-3; 9 bases are shared with TRBD2. CDR1 is SGHTA, CDR2 FQGNSA, per germline. CDR3 size: 14 residues. V shed 2 bases, J shed 5 bases, and the junction held 2 bases outside the gene matches.

The rearrangement uses TRBV4-1 and TRBJ1-1; perhaps TRBD1 as D (6 bases). Germline V lookup: CDR1 MGHRA, CDR2 YSYEKL. V gave up 6 bases and J gave up 4 bases, with 15 bases separating them. CDR3 length: 14 residues. CDR3 nucleotide sequence: TGCGCCAGCAGGGTAAACAGGGCTCTCACTGAAGCTTTCTTT. Translation gives CASRVNRALTEAFF.

The rearrangement uses TRBV7-9 and TRBJ1-4; tentative D call: TRBD1 (5 bases). The CDR3 runs to 17 residues. The V gene lost 0 bases and the J gene lost 8 bases, with 19 bases spanning the gap. CDR1 is SEHNR, CDR2 FQNEAQ, per germline (reference sequence). Here the CDR3 DNA reads TGTGCCAGCAGCTTAGCGACGGTTCAGGGTGAAAGCGAAAAACTGTTTTTT. Translating gives CASSLATVQGESEKLFF.